The sample holds many counts of the clone carrying this T cell receptor beta chain. Each patient was aged 18 to 65 and had newly diagnosed hyperthyroidism of under 2 months' duration. This entry is derived from a study of T cells in Graves' hyperthyroidism and ophthalmopathy. TCR beta CDR3 regions were amplified from RNA. The HTBI primer set was used in a first-round RT-PCR of the TCR CDR3. TCRdb used MiXCR to reprocess the multiplex PCR reads, holding one entry per CDR3 protein. Of fewer than 450,000 distinct CDR3 sequences detected, approximately 17% appear once; the ten largest clones hold almost 35%. The V gene lost 4 bases and the J gene lost 1 base, with 13 bases spanning the gap. The germline V gene encodes CDR1 GTSNPN and CDR2 SVGIG (reference sequence). The CDR3 loop spans 14 amino acids.

The receptor's source is a woman aged 25 to 39 with Graves' hyperthyroidism that later progressed to Graves' ophthalmopathy. The chain carries TRBV30 and TRBJ1-1, with D uncertain. Specimen: blood. In DNA form, the CDR3 reads TGTGCCTGGATAAGTGGACTTACGAACACTGAAGCTTTCTTT. Its translation: CAWISGLTNTEAFF.